This T cell receptor (beta chain) was identified during a study of blood T cell repertoires in COVID-19. Germline V CDR1 and CDR2: SGHDN, FVKESK. V was trimmed by 0 bases and J by 7 bases, leaving 12 bases between them. The CDR3 contains 15 residues. The assay was immunoSEQ multiplex PCR, and TCRdb's table has in-frame clones only and misses some. The profile shows hundreds of thousands of clones, over 80% of them singletons. Sequencing used peripheral blood. This rearrangement joins TRBV14 to TRBJ1-4, with D unresolved. The source is a woman aged 50 to 60 with COVID-19, enrolled during active disease. The CDR3: CASSQDRKRAEKLFF. CDR3 sequence (DNA): TGTGCCAGCAGCCAAGACAGGAAGAGGGCTGAAAAACTGTTTTTT.